A single sample is the source of the 7 T cell receptor beta chains below, sequenced in a study of OX40 agonist ivuxolimab in advanced cancers. The repertoire was sequenced with immunoSEQ multiplex PCR; TCRdb's copy has only in-frame clones and lacks some. This table holds roughly 93,000 clones, roughly four fifths found once. This specimen consisted of CD4+ or CD8+ T cells sorted from blood, obtained in a trial of the OX40 agonist ivuxolimab. All receptors derive from an adult with an advanced solid tumor such as melanoma, head and neck, liver or kidney cancer.

V gene TRBV5-4 combines with J gene TRBJ2-1, with 11 bases identical to TRBD2. The CDR3 runs to 15 residues. Per germline, CDR1 SGHNT and CDR2 YYREEE (reference sequence). Trimming took 0 bases from V and 8 from J; bases not matched to a gene: 4. The DNA for the CDR3 is TGTGCCAGCAGCTTGGGAGGGACTAGCGGCTATGAGCAGTTCTTC. It is translated as CASSLGGTSGYEQFF.

The rearrangement uses TRBV7-2 and TRBJ2-5, with D tentatively TRBD2 (6 bases). Trimming cost V 2 bases and J 5 bases, with 15 bases left between them. There are 15 residues in the CDR3. CDR1 is SGHTA and CDR2 is FQGNSA in the germline V gene. CDR3 protein: CASSLTSGLRETQYF. Written as DNA, the CDR3 is TGTGCCAGCAGCTTAACTTCCGGACTACGGGAGACCCAGTACTTC.

V is TRBV18 and J is TRBJ2-1; 9 nucleotides match TRBD2. The CDR3 has 15 amino acids. With 3 bases clipped from V and 7 bases from J, the junction kept 7 bases outside the gene matches. Germline V lookup: CDR1 KGHSH, CDR2 LQKENI. The CDR3 sequence: CASSPQASGINEQFF. CDR3 in DNA: TGTGCCAGCTCACCTCAGGCTAGCGGGATTAATGAGCAGTTCTTC.

The chain is built from TRBV27 and TRBJ1-1; D call uncertain. Germline CDR1 MNHEY, CDR2 SMNVEV (reference sequence). Trimming took off 7 bases at V and 1 base at J, with 16 bases between the two ends. The CDR3 is made up of 15 amino acids. The CDR3 spells CASNRVGWGNTEAFF. Written as DNA, the CDR3 is TGTGCCAGCAACCGAGTGGGGTGGGGGAACACTGAAGCTTTCTTT.

The rearrangement links TRBV2 to TRBJ1-1; D is undetermined. The CDR3 is made up of 13 amino acids. Germline V CDR1 and CDR2: SNHLY, FYNNEI. V was clipped by 7 bases and J by 1 base, with 10 bases between them. In DNA, the CDR3 is TGTGCCAGCAACGGTAGGAGGAACACTGAAGCTTTCTTT. This sequence encodes CASNGRRNTEAFF.

V gene TRBV25-1 combines with J gene TRBJ2-7; a possible D gene is TRBD2 (6 bases). V lost 1 base to trimming and J lost 3 bases, with 16 bases between them. This CDR3 has 16 amino acids. Per germline, CDR1 MGHDK and CDR2 SYGVNS. The CDR3 coding sequence is TGTGCCAGCAGTGAATCGAGGCGGGGCAGCAACTACGAGCAGTACTTC. This encodes CASSESRRGSNYEQYF.

This chain links TRBV6-1 with TRBJ2-7; 13 bases match TRBD2. V shed 6 bases, J shed 5 bases, and the junction held 7 bases outside the gene matches. Germline assignment: CDR1 MNHNS and CDR2 SASEGT. CDR3 length: 15 amino acids. CDR3 nucleotides: TGTGCCAGCAGGGGGACTAGCGGGAAGAGCAACGAGCAGTACTTC. As protein: CASRGTSGKSNEQYF.